The 8 T cell receptor beta chains below were found in one sample sequenced in a study of Ad26.COV2.S vaccination and SARS-CoV-2 variants. Treatment in this sample: some 19 received Ad26.COV2.S at low or high dose, single or two shots; about 5 received placebo; per-sample allocation not given. The study sampled participants on day 63 after the first vaccine or placebo injection. Data came from immunoSEQ multiplex PCR; TCRdb stores just in-frame clones and leaves some out. The sample contains about half a million clones, 70% to 90% of which appear only once. Here the sequenced sample was peripheral blood, taken in a trial of Ad26.COV2.S vaccine versus placebo. The origin of the receptors is a person between 18 and 60 years old who received the Ad26.COV2.S COVID-19 vaccine or a placebo.

This chain links TRBV11-2 with TRBJ2-1; 12 bases map to TRBD2. V shed 6 bases and J 7 bases; nucleotides not matched to a gene: 7. The CDR3 is made up of 15 amino acids. In germline, CDR1 is SGHAT, CDR2 FQNNGV. CDR3 loop: CASRPLAGGPNEQFF. The CDR3, as DNA: TGTGCCAGCAGACCCCTAGCGGGAGGGCCGAATGAGCAGTTCTTC.

The CDR3 DNA reads TGTGGGTTTGTGGAGAACACTGAAGCTTTCTTT. Protein sequence: CGFVENTEAFF. This chain joins TRBV7-9 and TRBJ1-1, with D unclear. Germline assignment: CDR1 SEHNR and CDR2 FQNEAQ (reference sequence). This CDR3 has 11 amino acids.

A single count supports this clone. The chain couples TRBV6-1 to TRBJ2-7; the match to TRBD2 covers 14 bases. The CDR3 loop spans 17 amino acids. Trimming took 2 bases from V and 4 from J; bases not matched to a gene: 7. Germline V gene lookup returns CDR1 MNHNS and CDR2 SASEGT. The CDR3 DNA sequence: TGTGCCAGCAGTGAATACGGGACTAGCGGGAGTAAATACGAGCAGTACTTC. Amino acid sequence: CASSEYGTSGSKYEQYF.

The chain uses TRBV9 and TRBJ1-3, with TRBD1 as a possible D gene (5 bases). This CDR3 is built from 15 residues. Per germline, CDR1 SGDLS and CDR2 YYNGEE. V was pared by 0 bases and J by 0 bases, with 7 bases between. The CDR3 is CASSVGGTSGNTIYF. The DNA for the CDR3 is TGTGCCAGCAGCGTAGGGGGGACCTCTGGAAACACCATATATTTT.

This clone occurred a few times. The V gene is TRBV7-2, the J gene TRBJ2-5; D unresolved. The CDR3 contains 14 residues. Germline values: CDR1 SGHTA, CDR2 FQGNSA. Trimming cost V 1 base and J 5 bases, with 11 bases left between them. CDR3 nucleotides: TGTGCCAGCAGCTTAGGTACCAACAAGGAGACCCAGTACTTC. Its protein product is CASSLGTNKETQYF. Using reference TRBV7-2 and TRBJ2-5 for the parts outside the CDR3, the full variable domain is GAGVSQSPSNKVTEKGKDVELRCDPISGHTALYWYRQSLGQGLEFLIYFQGNSAPDKSGLPSDRFSAERTGGSVSTLTIQRTQQEDSAVYLCASSLGTNKETQYFGPGTRLLVL.

The chain couples TRBV7-2 to TRBJ2-5; D remains ambiguous. The CDR3 runs 13 residues. V was shortened by 5 bases and J by 9 bases, with 16 bases between the two germline ends. The germline gives CDR1 SGHTA, CDR2 FQGNSA. The CDR3 region is CASSPKVRAAQYF. CDR3 coding DNA: TGTGCCAGCAGCCCCAAAGTTCGGGCGGCCCAGTACTTC.

V usage is TRBV30 and J usage is TRBJ1-6; a possible D gene is TRBD1 (5 bases). The CDR3 totals 18 residues. Germline V lookup: CDR1 GTSNPN, CDR2 SVGIG (reference sequence). Trimming stripped 0 bases from V and 5 bases from J, with 20 bases between. DNA for the CDR3: TGTGCCTGGAGTGTGGGACTATTTAAGTCGGGTAATAATTCACCCCTCCACTTT. It specifies CAWSVGLFKSGNNSPLHF.

This chain joins TRBV28 and TRBJ1-6; D is undetermined. Trimming cost V 3 bases and J 13 bases, with 10 bases left between them. The germline V gene encodes CDR1 MDHEN and CDR2 SYDVKM. The length of the CDR3 is 12 residues. The CDR3 sequence is CASSFQYGPLHF. The CDR3 DNA is TGTGCCAGCAGTTTCCAGTACGGCCCCCTCCACTTT.